The subject of this entry is one TCR beta chain. Its antigen is not identified. One junction end disagrees with the germline gene, perhaps due to a read error. This CDR3 spans 14 amino acids. Germline CDR1 is SEHNR and CDR2 is FQNEAQ (reference sequence). These data come from a study of cytomegalovirus exposure and HLA in healthy donors. Study outcomes and limitations: TCR beta sequences reportedly predicted most subjects' HLA-A and HLA-B alleles accurately. The authors later found TCR association rates varying by HLA locus, with DRB1 most and HLA-C fewest. A missense variant in DCLRE1C was later tied to TCR beta V- and J-gene trimming.

In the PCR, 60 Vbeta and 13 Jbeta primers were used. The repertoire was sequenced with immunoSEQ multiplex PCR; TCRdb's copy has only in-frame clones and lacks some. The table has about 130,000 clones, 70% to 80% seen once. Though probably carrying unrecorded immune exposures, donors were nominally healthy at sampling. The TCR sequence derives from a human donor in good health. This chain uses TRBV7-9 with TRBJ2-7; 7 bases fit TRBD1. Sequenced input: PBMCs. CDR3 sequence reads: CSSSLGQNLYEQYF. The CDR3 nucleotides are TGTTCCAGCAGCCTGGGACAGAACCTCTACGAGCAGTACTTC.